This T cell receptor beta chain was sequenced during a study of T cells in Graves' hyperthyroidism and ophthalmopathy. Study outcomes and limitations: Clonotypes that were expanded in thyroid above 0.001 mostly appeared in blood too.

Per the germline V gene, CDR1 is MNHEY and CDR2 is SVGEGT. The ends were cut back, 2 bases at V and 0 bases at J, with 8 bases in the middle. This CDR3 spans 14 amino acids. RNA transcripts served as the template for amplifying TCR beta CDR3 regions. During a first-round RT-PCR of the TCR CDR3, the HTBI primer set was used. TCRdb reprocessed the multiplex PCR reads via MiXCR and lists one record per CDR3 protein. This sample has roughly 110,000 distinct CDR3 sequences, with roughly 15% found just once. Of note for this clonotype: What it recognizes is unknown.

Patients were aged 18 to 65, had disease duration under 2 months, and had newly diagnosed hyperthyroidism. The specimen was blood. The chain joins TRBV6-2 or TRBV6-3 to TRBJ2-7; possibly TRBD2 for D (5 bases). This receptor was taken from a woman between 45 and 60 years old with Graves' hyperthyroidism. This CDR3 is CASSYEEVSYEQYV. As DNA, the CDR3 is TGTGCCAGCAGTTACGAGGAGGTCTCCTACGAGCAGTACGTC.